What follows describes a single T cell receptor beta chain. Its antigen remains unidentified. This entry is derived from a study of cytomegalovirus exposure and HLA in healthy donors. Study-level background: An early data release held approximately 85 million unique TCRs from HLA-typed donors. Broader study findings: Later on, a genetic analysis was performed. It linked a missense variant in DCLRE1C with V- and J-gene trimming of TCR beta. Confirmation in vitro established that a few CMV-associated chains were specific for CMV antigens.

A multiplex PCR was run with 60 Vbeta primers and 13 Jbeta primers. This table comes from immunoSEQ multiplex PCR, and its TCRdb copy is limited to in-frame clones, with some not included. The sample lists some 90,000 clones; under 85% were seen once. The germline gives CDR1 MDHEN, CDR2 SYDVKM. With 3 bases removed from V and 5 bases from J, the gap between germline ends came to 8 bases. The CDR3 is made up of 12 amino acids. Sequencing used PBMCs. The genes are TRBV28 and TRBJ2-7; D is unclear. The TCR was taken from a woman between 40 and 55 years old in good health and CMV-seronegative. CDR3 nucleotides: TGTGCCAGCAGTTTGGAGCGCCACGAGCAGTACTTC. It codes for CASSLERHEQYF.